Each of the 18 T cell receptor beta chains below was sequenced from the same sample in a study of shared T cell receptors in the human thymus listed by TCRdb under 2021. Library method: the immunoSEQ multiplex PCR assay. Here the immuneACCESS table is served through TCRdb, limited to in-frame sequences with V and J called. Missing clones are a known gap in these copies; in checked studies unresolved V genes cover under half, and the rest lacks a known reason. For this sample there are approximately 660,000 clones; over 75% appear just once. 0.0085% to 0.012% of the sample belongs to the ten largest clones. This sample also appeared in a second study, on human thymus T cells.

The source material was thymocytes. These receptors were obtained from a boy younger than two with a congenital heart defect. Donor details come from another sample of the same person, matched by shared clones.

The chain employs TRBV15 and TRBJ1-5; 9 bases match TRBD1. The CDR3 extends over 19 amino acids. Per the germline V gene, CDR1 is LNHNV and CDR2 is YYDKDF (reference sequence). Trimming removed 2 bases from V and 4 bases from J; junction bases left unmatched: 15. The CDR3 protein is CATSRPFSHTGTGNQPQHF. For the CDR3, the DNA is TGTGCCACCAGCAGACCTTTCTCCCACACCGGGACAGGGAATCAGCCCCAGCATTTT.

This clone was seen only once. The chain carries TRBV5-4 and TRBJ2-7; 14 bases fit TRBD2. With 7 bases clipped from V and 6 bases from J, the junction kept 3 bases outside the gene matches. CDR3 size: 13 residues. The germline gives CDR1 SGHNT, CDR2 YYREEE (reference sequence). The CDR3: CASQGLAGAEQYF. CDR3 nucleotide sequence: TGTGCCAGCCAGGGACTAGCGGGAGCCGAGCAGTACTTC.

This chain joins TRBV28 and TRBJ1-1; D is perhaps TRBD1 (5 bases). This CDR3 contains 15 residues. Trimming shortened V by 3 bases and J by 2 bases, and 13 bases separated the two germline ends. Germline CDR1 reads MDHEN; CDR2 reads SYDVKM. The CDR3 spells CASSFWGVRNTEAFF. CDR3 nucleotide sequence: TGTGCCAGCAGTTTCTGGGGGGTCCGAAACACTGAAGCTTTCTTT.

Turning to this clone: The junction does not match germline at one end; this may be a read error. V gene TRBV30 combines with J gene TRBJ1-3; D not certain. Germline CDR1 is GTSNPN and CDR2 is SVGIG (reference sequence). The CDR3 covers 12 residues. CDR3 sequence reads: CAWRRTGNTIYF. Here the CDR3 DNA reads TGTGCCTGGAGGAGAACTGGTAACACCATATATTTT.

The genes are TRBV5-1 and TRBJ2-1, with a tentative D call TRBD1 (5 bases). CDR1 and CDR2 from the germline V gene are SGHRS and YFSETQ. V lost 4 bases to trimming and J lost 0 bases, with 11 bases between them. The CDR3 totals 15 residues. This chain's CDR3 is CASSIRESSYNEQFF. CDR3 in DNA: TGCGCCAGCAGCATCAGGGAAAGCTCCTACAATGAGCAGTTCTTC.

CDR3 sequence (DNA): TGTGCCAGCAGCTTCGTTGACCGGGACAGGGGAGAGAAGAACCACACCATATATTTT. Amino acid sequence: CASSFVDRDRGEKNHTIYF. The rearrangement uses TRBV7-7 and TRBJ1-3, with 10 bases identical to TRBD1. Germline V gives CDR1 SSHAT, CDR2 FNYEAQ (reference sequence). The J segment lost 8 bases and the V segment lost 3 bases, leaving 19 bases of the junction unmatched. The CDR3 totals 19 residues.

The chain uses TRBV30 and TRBJ2-1, with 9 bases lining up with TRBD1. The CDR3 spans 15 residues. V was clipped by 1 base and J by 7 bases; unmatched bases: 8. Germline CDR1 and CDR2: GTSNPN and SVGIG (reference sequence). Here the CDR3 reads CAWSAGTGWLNEQFF. CDR3 in DNA: TGTGCCTGGAGTGCGGGGACAGGGTGGTTAAATGAGCAGTTCTTC.

This rearrangement joins TRBV27 to TRBJ2-6; D is uncertain. CDR1 and CDR2 from the germline V gene are MNHEY and SMNVEV (reference sequence). The CDR3 length is 13 residues. Between the trimmed V and J ends, which lost 6 bases and 0 bases, there was a span of 3 bases. The CDR3 loop reads CASSVSGANVLTF. DNA of the CDR3: TGTGCCAGCAGCGTCTCTGGGGCCAACGTCCTGACTTTC.

The V and J genes are TRBV11-2 and TRBJ2-7; D is ambiguous. The V gene lost 3 bases and the J gene lost 6 bases, with 15 bases spanning the gap. Germline V gene sequence: CDR1 SGHAT, CDR2 FQNNGV. The CDR3 runs 14 residues. Here the CDR3 DNA reads TGTGCCAGCAGCTTGCAGATACCAGGCCCCGAGCAGTACTTC. Translating it yields CASSLQIPGPEQYF.

The V call is TRBV20-1, the J call TRBJ2-1; 7 bases match TRBD2. Unmatched junction bases numbered 4, after V lost 6 bases and J lost 11 bases. Germline V gene sequence: CDR1 DFQATT, CDR2 SNEGSKA (reference sequence). This CDR3 contains 10 residues. This chain's CDR3 is CSAASGKQFF. CDR3 sequence (DNA): TGCAGTGCCGCCAGCGGGAAGCAGTTCTTC.

The genes are TRBV2 and TRBJ2-2; 13 bases align to TRBD2. This CDR3 spans 20 amino acids. V lost 10 bases and J lost 6; bases outside the gene matches: 23. Germline V gives CDR1 SNHLY, CDR2 FYNNEI. CDR3 sequence: CANPPQACGTSGESPGELFF. The DNA for the CDR3 is TGTGCCAATCCTCCCCAGGCATGCGGGACTAGCGGGGAGTCACCCGGGGAGCTGTTTTTT.

The table lists this clone with a few counts. J is TRBJ2-2 and V is TRBV5-8; TRBD1 matches 9 bases. Trimming took 4 bases from V and 4 from J; bases not matched to a gene: 8. Germline V gene data show CDR1 as SGHTS and CDR2 as YDEGEE. There are 16 residues in the CDR3. In DNA, the CDR3 is TGTGCCAGCAGCCCACCGGGACAGGGCCCCACCGGGGAGCTGTTTTTT. Translating it yields CASSPPGQGPTGELFF.

This chain links TRBV2 with TRBJ2-7, with 9 bases lining up with TRBD2. V shed 4 bases and J 1 base; nucleotides not matched to a gene: 29. Per the germline V gene, CDR1 is SNHLY and CDR2 is FYNNEI. The CDR3 sequence is 23 residues long. The CDR3 nucleotides are TGTGCCAGCAGTGGGTGGCTGGGGGGGAGGGTTAGCGGGAGAGCGGGATCGTCCTACGAGCAGTACTTC. Residues: CASSGWLGGRVSGRAGSSYEQYF.

The table lists this clone with a few counts. The genes are TRBV5-1 and TRBJ2-7, with 9 bases lining up with TRBD1. CDR3 length equals 14 residues. J gave up 5 bases and V 1 base, and 4 bases lay outside the gene matches. Germline V gene lookup returns CDR1 SGHRS and CDR2 YFSETQ. The CDR3 DNA follows: TGCGCCAGCAGCTTGAAAAACAGGGGGCACGAGCAGTACTTC. This encodes CASSLKNRGHEQYF.

This rearrangement joins TRBV30 to TRBJ2-3; weak D call: TRBD2 (5 bases). V lost 8 bases and J 2 bases, leaving 14 bases between the germline ends. The germline gives CDR1 GTSNPN, CDR2 SVGIG (reference sequence). The CDR3 contains 13 residues. CDR3 coding DNA: TGTGCCCGGGCGGGCGGACCCACAGATACGCAGTATTTT. The encoded protein is CARAGGPTDTQYF.

The CDR3 sequence is CASSHTGVNTEAFF. The CDR3 nucleotides are TGTGCCAGCAGCCACACAGGGGTGAACACTGAAGCTTTCTTT. This chain joins TRBV5-6 and TRBJ1-1, with 7 bases identical to TRBD1. Germline CDR1 SGHDT, CDR2 YYEEEE. Unmatched junction bases numbered 3, after V lost 4 bases and J lost 0 bases. The CDR3 length is 14 residues.

This clone was counted once. The chain joins TRBV18 to TRBJ1-4; TRBD1 aligns across 7 bases. CDR1 and CDR2 (germline): KGHSH, LQKENI. V trimming: 3 bases; J trimming: 0 bases; junction bases outside the gene matches: 10. The CDR3 is 18 amino acids. CDR3 protein: CASSPLPGQSTTNEKLFF. CDR3 nucleotides: TGTGCCAGCTCACCTCTCCCGGGACAGTCCACAACTAATGAAAAACTGTTTTTT.

The chain employs TRBV7-9 and TRBJ2-1; unclear D gene. This CDR3 contains 13 residues. In germline, CDR1 is SEHNR, CDR2 FQNEAQ (reference sequence). V was pared by 8 bases and J by 4 bases, with 12 bases between. CDR3 bases: TGTGCCAGCTCCCAAGACTGGTACAATGAGCAGTTCTTC. It translates to CASSQDWYNEQFF.